This paragraph reports one T cell receptor (beta chain). What this receptor recognizes is not known. One base away there is no much larger clone; base qualities are not given. Healthy HIV-negative adults with no recently reported acute infections or vaccinations were included as donors. Only Caucasian adults living in Nashville, Tennessee, USA were represented among the donors. CD8 memory samples combined magnetically selected CD45RO+ cells with CCR7-negative CD45RA+ effector memory (TemRA) cells. After blood collection by leukapheresis, PBMCs were isolated using Ficoll-Histopaque density gradient centrifugation and then cryopreserved in the vapor phase of liquid nitrogen. Analytical flow cytometry was used to check the purity and quantity of each magnetically sorted T cell population. From each sorted fraction, genomic DNA was isolated and quantified by UV absorbance on a Nanodrop 2000c. CDR1 MGHRA and CDR2 YSYEKL were looked up in the germline V gene. Its CDR3 holds 16 amino acids, cysteine through phenylalanine. Only the CDR3 region is kept as DNA, spanning 48 bases read in frame from base 1.

The sample comes from a study of shared clonotypes between healthy human individuals (dated by TCRdb to 2018 to 2021). Regarding the research as a whole: The cohort included a few men and a couple of women between 18 and 49 years of age. Blood TCR repertoires of 5 or 6 healthy adults were deeply sequenced to estimate repertoire size and the extent of clonotype sharing between individuals. For each donor, CD4 naive and CD4 memory were each given three plates, CD8 naive was given two plates, and CD8 memory was given one plate. To increase sequencing depth and limit assay-specific biases, TCR repertoire library preparation and sequencing were carried out by different laboratories using diverse techniques. Per donor, leukapheresis produced somewhere between about 0.9 and 9.5 billion PBMCs. The study at large found these results: Sampling was restricted to blood, and TCR repertoires in tissue are likely to differ from TCR repertoires in blood. Larger estimated clonotype richness was generally found for naive subsets than for memory subsets. Because the study included only a small number of donors, the genetic and exposure-history diversity represented was limited. About 4.5% of naive CD4, 3.5% of naive CD8, roughly 2.4% of memory CD4, and 0.35% to 0.5% of memory CD8 clonotypes were shared across a few donors. Rarefaction of sorted-subset datasets indicated incomplete sequencing despite the large sequencing depth. Higher generation probabilities were observed for clonotypes shared by all four sorted-subset donors than for non-shared clonotypes. Pairwise subsampling indicated that sequencing depth was expected to affect the degree of clonotype sharing among donors.

Using the deep immunoSEQ assay, multiplex PCR amplified TCR CDR3 regions from genomic DNA. Extracted genomic DNA from each cell subset was spread evenly across all wells of several immunoSEQ 96-well plates, with each plate serving as a replicate. For sorted subsets, about 200 ng genomic DNA, equal to 30,000 or so T cell genomes, was loaded into each replicate PCR. Purified libraries were measured with a Qubit 3.0 fluorometer, size-checked on a Bioanalyzer 2100, and measured again with the KAPA Library Quantification kit. A separate single-read 150-cycle Illumina NextSeq 550 flow cell was used to sequence each immunoSEQ 96-well plate. The source study handled its data this way. Because the immunoSEQ output included only junctional sequences and no quality scores, the filtering could not be the same as the filtering used for full-length reads. Sequences were annotated with PyIR, a Python wrapper for IgBLAST v1.9, using IMGT germline references to assign V/J genes and CDR3. Reads were removed for weak V/J assignments (E-value above 1e-6), missing CDR3, stop codons, out-of-frame junctions, or ambiguous translated residues. V3J clonotypes were defined as sequences sharing an identical inferred V gene, J gene, and CDR3 amino acid sequence. The percentage overlap between two repertoires was calculated by dividing the number of shared unique clonotypes by the size of the smaller repertoire. Richness of each repertoire was evaluated using RTK rarefaction, the Chao1 estimator, and Recon v2.1 estimates of unobserved clonotypes. OLGA was used to compute generation probabilities for all TCRbeta clonotypes that the gDNA method yielded from four donors. TCRdb re-hosts the immuneACCESS table, in-frame sequences only. Its copies lack some clones; in the studies checked, an unresolved V gene accounts for under half of them, and the cause for the rest is not known. The V and J calls and clone size are taken from that table; D and trimming were inferred from the DNA. The sample profile shows fewer than 850,000 clones; about 90% of them were found once. The top ten constitute about a third of the sample.

The sequenced material came from memory CD8+ T cells from PBMCs. The intended sense of this specimen's cell subset or site label: CD45RO+ cells pooled with CCR7-negative TemRA cells. This receptor was obtained from a man younger than 35 in good health. Some clones in this sample may be carry-over from other donors' samples. The V and J genes are TRBV4-1 and TRBJ2-5; 9 bases in between match TRBD1. With the DNA end fitting TRBJ2-7 better, the J assignment may be wrong. The CDR3 in this case is CASSQSRDRVLYEQYF. In nucleotides, the sequence is TGCGCCAGCAGCCAATCCCGGGACAGGGTGTTATACGAGCAGTACTTC.